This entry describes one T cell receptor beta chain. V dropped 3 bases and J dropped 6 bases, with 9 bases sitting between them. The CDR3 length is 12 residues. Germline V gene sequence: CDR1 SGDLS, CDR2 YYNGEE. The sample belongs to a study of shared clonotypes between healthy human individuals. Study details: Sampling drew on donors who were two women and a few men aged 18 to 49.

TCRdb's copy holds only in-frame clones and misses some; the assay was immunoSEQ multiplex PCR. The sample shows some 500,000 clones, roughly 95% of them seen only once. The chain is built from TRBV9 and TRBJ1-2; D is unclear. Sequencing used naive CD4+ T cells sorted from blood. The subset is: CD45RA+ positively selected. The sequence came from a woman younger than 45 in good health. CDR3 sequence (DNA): TGTGCCAGCAGCGGCTCGACGGATGGCTACACCTTC. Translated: CASSGSTDGYTF.